Listed below are T cell receptor beta chains from one sample, sequenced in a study of shared clonotypes between healthy human individuals. Profiled with immunoSEQ multiplex PCR; TCRdb holds only in-frame clones, not every one. The data hold about 610,000 clones, with about 96% observed a single time. The sequenced sample was naive CD8+ T cells sorted from blood. The receptors originated from a young woman in good health. The CDR3 runs from the conserved cysteine through the conserved F or W. The order of the fields is clone size, J gene, D gene, V gene, CDR3 protein, CDR3 DNA. The D gene is left open where the match is weak. Not every row has a clone size; where given, it reads once, few, many or a size class.

>once|TRBJ1-2|-|TRBV16
CASSQSTNTLVHGYTF
TGTGCCAGCAGCCAATCCACGAATACCCTAGTGCATGGCTACACCTTC
>-|TRBJ2-7|-|TRBV2
CASVKSLEHGTHEQYF
TGTGCCAGCGTCAAAAGTCTGGAACACGGAACCCACGAGCAGTACTTC
>once|TRBJ2-5|TRBD1|TRBV9
CASSSGQGKETQYF
TGTGCCAGCAGCTCGGGACAGGGGAAAGAGACCCAGTACTTC
>-|TRBJ1-1|-|TRBV5-4
CASSLAMGGKGAFF
TGTGCCAGCAGCTTGGCCATGGGGGGGAAAGGAGCTTTCTTT
>-|TRBJ2-5|TRBD2|TRBV7-2
CASSSEVVGGPGETQYF
TGTGCCAGCAGCTCCGAGGTCGTGGGAGGGCCGGGGGAGACCCAGTACTTC
>-|TRBJ1-5|-|TRBV27
CASSPSGGGNQPQHF
TGTGCCAGCAGTCCCTCGGGGGGGGGCAATCAGCCCCAGCATTTT
>-|TRBJ2-1|TRBD2|TRBV10-1
CASSVTREVILF
TGCGCCAGCAGTGTCACGCGGGAGGTAATCCTCTTC
>-|TRBJ2-2|-|TRBV6-1
CASSETRVSTGELFF
TGTGCCAGCAGTGAGACTCGCGTGAGCACCGGGGAGCTGTTTTTT
>-|TRBJ1-1|-|TRBV7-9
CASTGGTTEAFF
TGTGCCAGCACGGGGGGGACCACTGAAGCTTTCTTT
>-|TRBJ2-7|-|TRBV14
CASSRRGTFSYEQYF
TGTGCCAGCAGTCGCCGGGGAACTTTTTCCTACGAGCAGTACTTC
>-|TRBJ2-1|-|TRBV11-2
CASSLGGGSNEQFF
TGTGCCAGCAGCTTAGGGGGAGGAAGTAATGAGCAGTTCTTC
>-|TRBJ2-1|-|TRBV9
CASSTSYDEQFF
TGTGCCAGCAGCACCAGCTACGATGAGCAGTTCTTC
>-|TRBJ2-7|-|TRBV19
CASSHGSPYEQYF
TGTGCCAGTAGCCACGGGAGCCCATACGAGCAGTACTTC
>-|TRBJ2-7|-|TRBV27
CASKVLLSSEQYF
TGTGCCAGCAAGGTCTTGCTGTCCTCCGAGCAGTACTTC
>-|TRBJ2-5|TRBD2|TRBV5-1
CASSHPPTLGGETQYF
TGCGCCAGCAGCCACCCGCCAACCCTGGGAGGGGAGACCCAGTACTTC
>once|TRBJ2-7|TRBD2|TRBV19
CASSPAGGSGEQYF
TGTGCCAGTAGCCCAGCGGGAGGGAGTGGGGAGCAGTACTTC
>once|TRBJ2-1|TRBD2|TRBV2
CASSDSLGGNNEQFF
TGTGCCAGCAGTGATTCCCTGGGAGGGAACAATGAGCAGTTCTTC
>-|TRBJ2-2|-|TRBV6-1
CASTFTGELFF
TGTGCCAGCACCTTCACCGGGGAGCTGTTTTTT
>-|TRBJ2-3|-|TRBV27
CASSLNFRTDTQYF
TGTGCCAGCAGTTTAAATTTCAGAACAGATACGCAGTATTTT
>-|TRBJ2-1|-|TRBV5-1
CASSLMGATYSEQFF
TGCGCCAGCAGCTTGATGGGAGCAACATATAGTGAGCAGTTCTTC
>-|TRBJ1-2|-|TRBV19
CASSNPIQGDYGYTF
TGTGCCAGTAGTAACCCCATACAGGGAGACTATGGCTACACCTTC
>-|TRBJ2-7|-|TRBV27
CASSLFRGRHSYEQYF
TGTGCCAGCAGTTTATTTCGTGGGCGACACTCCTACGAGCAGTACTTC
>-|TRBJ2-1|-|TRBV29-1
CSVAGTPGQFF
TGCAGCGTTGCTGGGACCCCGGGGCAGTTCTTC
>-|TRBJ2-3|TRBD1|TRBV5-4
CASSLRQGAWDTQYF
TGTGCCAGCAGCTTGAGACAGGGGGCGTGGGATACGCAGTATTTT
>-|TRBJ2-7|-|TRBV5-4
CASSLVGYEQYF
TGTGCCAGCAGCTTGGTGGGTTACGAGCAGTACTTC
>-|TRBJ2-7|TRBD2|TRBV7-9
CASSLVLAGGSYEQYF
TGTGCCAGCAGCTTAGTTTTGGCGGGAGGATCCTACGAGCAGTACTTC
>once|TRBJ1-3|-|TRBV27
CASSLDPGTGNTIYF
TGTGCCAGCAGTTTGGATCCAGGGACCGGAAACACCATATATTTT
>-|TRBJ2-2|-|TRBV2
CASRTGLGELFF
TGTGCCAGCAGAACAGGGCTCGGGGAGCTGTTTTTT
>-|TRBJ2-7|-|TRBV10-2
CASIDGHSYEQYF
TGCGCCAGCATAGATGGACACTCTTACGAGCAGTACTTC